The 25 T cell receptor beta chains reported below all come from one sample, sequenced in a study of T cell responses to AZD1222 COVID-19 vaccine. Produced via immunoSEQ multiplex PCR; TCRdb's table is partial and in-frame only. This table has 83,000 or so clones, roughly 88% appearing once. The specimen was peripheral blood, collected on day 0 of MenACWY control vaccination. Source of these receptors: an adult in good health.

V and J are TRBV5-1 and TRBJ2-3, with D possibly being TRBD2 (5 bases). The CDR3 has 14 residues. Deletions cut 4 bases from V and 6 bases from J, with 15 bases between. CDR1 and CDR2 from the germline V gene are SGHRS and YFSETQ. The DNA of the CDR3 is TGCGCCAGCAGCACCGGGTCGAGGGTGGATACGCAGTATTTT. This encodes CASSTGSRVDTQYF.

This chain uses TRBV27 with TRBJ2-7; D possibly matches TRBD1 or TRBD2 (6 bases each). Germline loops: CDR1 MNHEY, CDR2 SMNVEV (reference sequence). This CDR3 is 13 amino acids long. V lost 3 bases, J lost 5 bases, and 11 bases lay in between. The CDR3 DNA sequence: TGTGCCAGCAGTTTTGGGGGGCCCAACGAGCAGTACTTC. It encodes CASSFGGPNEQYF.

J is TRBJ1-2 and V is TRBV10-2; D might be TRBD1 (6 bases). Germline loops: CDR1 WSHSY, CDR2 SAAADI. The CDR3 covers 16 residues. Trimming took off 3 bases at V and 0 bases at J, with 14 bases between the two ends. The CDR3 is CASSDQGPSTNYGYTF. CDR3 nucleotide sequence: TGCGCCAGCAGTGACCAGGGGCCCTCCACTAACTATGGCTACACCTTC.

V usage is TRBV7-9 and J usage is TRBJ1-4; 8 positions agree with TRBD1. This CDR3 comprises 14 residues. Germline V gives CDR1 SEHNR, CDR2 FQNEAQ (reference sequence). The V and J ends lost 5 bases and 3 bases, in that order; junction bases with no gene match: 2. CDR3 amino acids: CASSEQGANEKLFF. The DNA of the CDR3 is TGTGCCAGCAGCGAACAGGGGGCTAATGAAAAACTGTTTTTT.

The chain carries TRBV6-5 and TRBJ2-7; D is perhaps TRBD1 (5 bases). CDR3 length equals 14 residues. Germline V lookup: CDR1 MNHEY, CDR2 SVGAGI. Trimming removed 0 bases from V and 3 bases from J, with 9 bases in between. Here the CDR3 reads CASSYSGDSYEQYF. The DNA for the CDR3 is TGTGCCAGCAGTTACTCTGGTGACAGCTACGAGCAGTACTTC.

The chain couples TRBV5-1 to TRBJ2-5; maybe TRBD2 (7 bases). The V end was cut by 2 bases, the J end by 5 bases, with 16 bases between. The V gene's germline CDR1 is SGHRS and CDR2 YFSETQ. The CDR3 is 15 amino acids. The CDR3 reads CASSFLGGRGETQYF. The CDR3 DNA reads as TGCGCCAGCAGCTTTCTCGGGGGGCGAGGGGAGACCCAGTACTTC. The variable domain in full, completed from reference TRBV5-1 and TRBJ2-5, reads KAGVTQTPRYLIKTRGQQVTLSCSPISGHRSVSWYQQTPGQGLQFLFEYFSETQRNKGNFPGRFSGRQFSNSRSEMNVSTLELGDSALYLCASSFLGGRGETQYFGPGTRLLVL.

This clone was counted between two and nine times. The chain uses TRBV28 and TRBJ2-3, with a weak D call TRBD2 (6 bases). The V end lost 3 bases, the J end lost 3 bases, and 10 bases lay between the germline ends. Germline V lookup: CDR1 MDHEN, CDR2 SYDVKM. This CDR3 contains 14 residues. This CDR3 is CASSFLSGTDTQYF. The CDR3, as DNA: TGTGCCAGCAGTTTTTTAAGCGGGACAGATACGCAGTATTTT.

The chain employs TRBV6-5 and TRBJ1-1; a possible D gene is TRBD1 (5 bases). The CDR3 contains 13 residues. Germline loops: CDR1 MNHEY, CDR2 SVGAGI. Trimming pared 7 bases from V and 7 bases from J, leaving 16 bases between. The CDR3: CASNIQGPDEAFF. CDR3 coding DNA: TGTGCCAGCAACATCCAGGGACCTGATGAAGCTTTCTTT.

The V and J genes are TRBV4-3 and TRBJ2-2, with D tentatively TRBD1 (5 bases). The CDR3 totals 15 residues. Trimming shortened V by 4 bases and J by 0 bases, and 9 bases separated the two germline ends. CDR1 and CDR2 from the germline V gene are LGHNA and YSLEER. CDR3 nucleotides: TGCGCCAGCAGCCGACAGAGTACGAACACCGGGGAGCTGTTTTTT. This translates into CASSRQSTNTGELFF.

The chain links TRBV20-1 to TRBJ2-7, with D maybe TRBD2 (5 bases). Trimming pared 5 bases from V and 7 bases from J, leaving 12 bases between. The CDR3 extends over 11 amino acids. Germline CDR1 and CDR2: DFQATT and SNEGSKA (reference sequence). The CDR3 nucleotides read TGCAGTGCTGGATCTAAGCGGGAGCAGTACTTC. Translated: CSAGSKREQYF.

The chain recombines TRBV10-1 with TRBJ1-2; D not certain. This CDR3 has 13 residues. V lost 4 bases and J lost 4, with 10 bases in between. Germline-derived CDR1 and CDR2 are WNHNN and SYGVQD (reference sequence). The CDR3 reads CASSGGLTYGYTF. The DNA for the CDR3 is TGCGCCAGCAGTGGTGGGCTTACCTATGGCTACACCTTC.

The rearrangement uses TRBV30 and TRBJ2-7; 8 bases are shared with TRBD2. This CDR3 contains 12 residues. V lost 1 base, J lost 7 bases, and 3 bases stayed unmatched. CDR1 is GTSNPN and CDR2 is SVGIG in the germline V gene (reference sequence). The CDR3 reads CAWSGGGREQYF. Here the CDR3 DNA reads TGTGCCTGGAGTGGCGGGGGGAGGGAGCAGTACTTC.

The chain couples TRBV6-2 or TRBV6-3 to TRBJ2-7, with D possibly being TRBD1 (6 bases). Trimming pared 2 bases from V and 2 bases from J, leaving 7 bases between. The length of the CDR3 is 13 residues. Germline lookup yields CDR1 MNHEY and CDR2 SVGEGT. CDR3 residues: CASSYRDTYEQYF. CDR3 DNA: TGTGCCAGCAGTTACAGGGACACCTACGAGCAGTACTTC.

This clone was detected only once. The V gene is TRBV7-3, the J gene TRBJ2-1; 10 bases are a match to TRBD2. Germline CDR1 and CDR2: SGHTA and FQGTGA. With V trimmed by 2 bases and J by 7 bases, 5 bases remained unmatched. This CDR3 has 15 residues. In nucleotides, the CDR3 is TGTGCCAGCAGCTTACTAGCGGGAGTGGGGAATGAGCAGTTCTTC. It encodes CASSLLAGVGNEQFF.

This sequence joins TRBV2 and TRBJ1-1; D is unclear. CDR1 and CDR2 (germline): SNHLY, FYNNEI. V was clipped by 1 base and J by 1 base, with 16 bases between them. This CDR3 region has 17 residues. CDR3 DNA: TGTGCCAGCAGTGAAGACTTAGGGCCCTTACCGAACACTGAAGCTTTCTTT. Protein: CASSEDLGPLPNTEAFF.

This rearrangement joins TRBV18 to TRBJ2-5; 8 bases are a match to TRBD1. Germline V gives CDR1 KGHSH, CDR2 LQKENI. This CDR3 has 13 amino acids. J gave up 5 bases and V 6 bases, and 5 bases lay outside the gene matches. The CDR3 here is CASSQQGEETQYF. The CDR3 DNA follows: TGTGCCAGCTCCCAACAGGGGGAGGAGACCCAGTACTTC.

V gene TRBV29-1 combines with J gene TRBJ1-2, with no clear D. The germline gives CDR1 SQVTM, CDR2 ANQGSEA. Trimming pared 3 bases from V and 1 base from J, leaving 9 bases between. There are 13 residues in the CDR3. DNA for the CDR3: TGCAGCGTTGAGCAGCCCATTAACTATGGCTACACCTTC. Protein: CSVEQPINYGYTF.

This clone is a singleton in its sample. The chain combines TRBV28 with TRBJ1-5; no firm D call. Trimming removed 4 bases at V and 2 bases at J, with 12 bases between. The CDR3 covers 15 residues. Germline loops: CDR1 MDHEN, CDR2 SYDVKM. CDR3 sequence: CASSYLPTGNQPQHF. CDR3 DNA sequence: TGTGCCAGCAGTTACCTCCCTACGGGCAATCAGCCCCAGCATTTT.

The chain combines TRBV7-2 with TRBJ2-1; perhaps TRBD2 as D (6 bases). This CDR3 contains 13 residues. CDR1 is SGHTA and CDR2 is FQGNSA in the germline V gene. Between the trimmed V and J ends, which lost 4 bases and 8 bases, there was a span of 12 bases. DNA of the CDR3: TGTGCCAGCAGCTCCCGGGAGTTCTATGAGCAGTTCTTC. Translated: CASSSREFYEQFF.

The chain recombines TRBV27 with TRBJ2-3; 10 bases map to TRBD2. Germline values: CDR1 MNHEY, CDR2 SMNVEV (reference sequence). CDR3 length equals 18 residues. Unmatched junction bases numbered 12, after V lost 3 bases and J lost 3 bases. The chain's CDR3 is CASSFSRTSGRKTDTQYF. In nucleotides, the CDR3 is TGTGCCAGCAGTTTCTCCAGGACTAGCGGTAGAAAGACAGATACGCAGTATTTT.

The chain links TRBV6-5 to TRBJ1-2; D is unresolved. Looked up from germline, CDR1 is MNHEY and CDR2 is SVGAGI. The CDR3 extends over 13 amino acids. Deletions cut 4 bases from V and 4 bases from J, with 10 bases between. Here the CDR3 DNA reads TGTGCCAGCAGTTTACAGTCTGGCTATGGCTACACCTTC. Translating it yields CASSLQSGYGYTF.

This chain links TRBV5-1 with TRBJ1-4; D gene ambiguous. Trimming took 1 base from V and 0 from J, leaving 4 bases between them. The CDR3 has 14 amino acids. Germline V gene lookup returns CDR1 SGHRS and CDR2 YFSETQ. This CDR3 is CASSLRTTNEKLFF. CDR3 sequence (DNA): TGCGCCAGCAGCTTGCGGACAACTAATGAAAAACTGTTTTTT.

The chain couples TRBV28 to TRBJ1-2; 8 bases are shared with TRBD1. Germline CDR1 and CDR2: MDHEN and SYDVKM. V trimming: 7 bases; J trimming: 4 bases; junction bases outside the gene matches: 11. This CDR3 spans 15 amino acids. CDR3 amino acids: CASTFLDRAAYGYTF. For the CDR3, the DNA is TGTGCCAGCACCTTCTTGGACAGGGCGGCCTATGGCTACACCTTC.

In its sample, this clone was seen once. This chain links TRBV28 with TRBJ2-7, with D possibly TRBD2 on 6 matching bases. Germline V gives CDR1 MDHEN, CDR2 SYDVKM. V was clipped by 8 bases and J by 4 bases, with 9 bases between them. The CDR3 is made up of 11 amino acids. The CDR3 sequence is CASGGEYEQYF. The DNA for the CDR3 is TGTGCCAGCGGCGGGGAATACGAGCAGTACTTC.

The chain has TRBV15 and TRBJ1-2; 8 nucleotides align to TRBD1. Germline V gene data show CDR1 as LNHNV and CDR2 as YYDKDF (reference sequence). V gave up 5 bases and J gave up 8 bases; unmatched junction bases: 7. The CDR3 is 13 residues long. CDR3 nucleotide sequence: TGTGCCACCAGCCCCGGGACAGGATACGGCTACACCTTC. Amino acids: CATSPGTGYGYTF.